Listed here are 21 T cell receptor beta chains from one sample, sequenced in a study of control samples from healthy donors and cancer patients. Method: immunoSEQ multiplex PCR; TCRdb's copy keeps in-frame clones and lacks some. The top ten clones hold 3% to 4% of a sample with 130,000 to 150,000 clones, approximately 91% of them seen once. Sequencing was carried out using blood. The receptor set was obtained from a young man in good health.

The chain employs TRBV11-2 and TRBJ1-6; TRBD1 might be the D (6 bases). Germline lookup yields CDR1 SGHAT and CDR2 FQNNGV. The CDR3 runs to 14 residues. Trimming left V 0 bases short and J 10 bases short, with 10 bases between. CDR3 residues: CASSLDATGSPLHF. The DNA for the CDR3 is TGTGCCAGCAGCTTAGACGCGACAGGCTCACCCCTCCACTTT.

CDR3 sequence: CASSRRKYGYTF. The DNA for the CDR3 is TGTGCCAGCAGCAGGCGCAAGTATGGCTACACCTTC. The chain uses TRBV21-1 and TRBJ1-2. TRBV21-1 is a listed pseudogene. The CDR3 totals 12 residues.

V and J are TRBV27 and TRBJ2-3, with 9 nucleotides matching TRBD2. The CDR3 loop spans 13 amino acids. Unmatched junction bases numbered 3, after V lost 9 bases and J lost 2 bases. Germline CDR1 reads MNHEY; CDR2 reads SMNVEV (reference sequence). CDR3: CARLAGDTDTQYF. The CDR3 region has the DNA TGTGCCAGATTAGCGGGGGACACAGATACGCAGTATTTT.

CDR3 amino acids: CASSATAGEKLFF. The CDR3 DNA is TGTGCCAGCAGCGCGACAGCCGGAGAAAAACTGTTTTTT. The chain links TRBV7-3 to TRBJ1-4; possibly TRBD1 for D (5 bases). Germline lookup yields CDR1 SGHTA and CDR2 FQGTGA. Trimming removed 5 bases from V and 8 bases from J, with 12 bases in between. The CDR3 has 13 amino acids.

CDR3 nucleotide sequence: TGTGCCAGCAGTTACCCAGGAGGGGAGGGTGAAAAACTGTTTTTT. This encodes CASSYPGGEGEKLFF. This rearrangement joins TRBV6-6 to TRBJ1-4; possibly TRBD1 for D (5 bases). The CDR3 has 15 amino acids. CDR1 MNHNY and CDR2 SVGAGI come from the germline V gene (reference sequence). V was trimmed by 2 bases and J by 7 bases, leaving 14 bases between them.

V and J are TRBV6-5 and TRBJ2-3; 8 bases fit TRBD2. J gave up 3 bases and V 6 bases, and 5 bases lay outside the gene matches. The CDR3 covers 14 residues. Germline V lookup: CDR1 MNHEY, CDR2 SVGAGI. DNA of the CDR3: TGTGCCAGCAGCCGTCGGGGGGGAACAGATACGCAGTATTTT. The encoded protein is CASSRRGGTDTQYF.

The chain recombines TRBV5-4 with TRBJ2-3, with TRBD2 matching 9 bases. This CDR3 has 16 amino acids. The germline V gene has CDR1 SGHNT and CDR2 YYREEE (reference sequence). Trimming took 3 bases from V and 0 from J; bases not matched to a gene: 5. Here the CDR3 DNA reads TGTGCCAGCAGCTACCTTAGCGGGGGAAGCACAGATACGCAGTATTTT. Its translation is CASSYLSGGSTDTQYF. Full variable domain (remainder filled in from reference TRBV5-4 and TRBJ2-3): ETGVTQSPTHLIKTRGQQVTLRCSSQSGHNTVSWYQQALGQGPQFIFQYYREEENGRGNFPPRFSGLQFPNYSSELNVNALELDDSALYLCASSYLSGGSTDTQYFGPGTRLTVL.

The chain employs TRBV9 and TRBJ1-2, with D possibly being TRBD1 (5 bases). V was pared by 0 bases and J by 1 base, with 10 bases between. Germline lookup yields CDR1 SGDLS and CDR2 YYNGEE. The CDR3 spans 15 residues. CDR3 protein: CASSVGPGVNYGYTF. CDR3 nucleotide sequence: TGTGCCAGCAGCGTAGGCCCGGGGGTTAACTATGGCTACACCTTC.

The rearrangement links TRBV7-2 to TRBJ1-2; 10 bases agree with TRBD1. CDR3 size: 16 residues. Germline values: CDR1 SGHTA, CDR2 FQGNSA. The trim removed 5 bases at V and 5 bases at J, leaving 11 bases unmatched. CDR3 sequence reads: CASSPGGTGVKYGYTF. CDR3 DNA sequence: TGTGCCAGCAGCCCGGGGGGGACAGGGGTAAAGTATGGCTACACCTTC.

The chain combines TRBV25-1 with TRBJ1-2, with D unresolved. Trimming shortened V by 5 bases and J by 2 bases, and 12 bases separated the two germline ends. CDR3 length equals 14 residues. The germline CDR1 and CDR2 sequences are MGHDK and SYGVNS. Here the CDR3 reads CASSPYSGNYGYTF. The CDR3 DNA follows: TGTGCCAGCAGTCCCTACTCAGGAAACTATGGCTACACCTTC.

The chain links TRBV25-1 to TRBJ1-4, with D possibly matching TRBD1 (5 bases). The V and J ends lost 3 bases and 8 bases respectively, with 13 bases between them. CDR1 and CDR2 from the germline V gene are MGHDK and SYGVNS. The CDR3 contains 14 residues. The CDR3 coding sequence is TGTGCCAGCAGTGAGGGCAGGGTGCGGGAAAAACTGTTTTTT. Translation gives CASSEGRVREKLFF.

This clone appeared a single time. The chain links TRBV11-2 to TRBJ2-7, with 9 bases lining up with TRBD2. Per the germline V gene, CDR1 is SGHAT and CDR2 is FQNNGV. J was trimmed by 7 bases and V by 3 bases; bases with no gene match: 7. The length of the CDR3 is 14 residues. The CDR3 sequence: CASSFAGGAEEQYF. CDR3 DNA: TGTGCCAGCAGCTTCGCGGGGGGGGCGGAAGAGCAGTACTTC.

J is TRBJ2-1 and V is TRBV27; 10 bases agree with TRBD1. With V trimmed by 11 bases and J by 9 bases, 16 bases remained unmatched. CDR1 is MNHEY and CDR2 is SMNVEV in the germline V gene (reference sequence). CDR3 length equals 15 residues. The CDR3 coding sequence is TGTGCCGCCCGCCCCGGGACAGGGGCTGTTGGTGAGCAGTTCTTC. Translation gives CAARPGTGAVGEQFF.

The chain uses TRBV7-9 and TRBJ1-1; the match to TRBD1 covers 7 bases. This CDR3 is 13 amino acids long. The germline V gene has CDR1 SEHNR and CDR2 FQNEAQ (reference sequence). The ends lost 8 bases at V and 2 bases at J; junction bases unmatched: 5. The CDR3: CASCEGANTEAFF. The CDR3 DNA reads TGTGCCAGCTGCGAGGGGGCTAACACTGAAGCTTTCTTT.

The rearrangement uses TRBV12-3 or TRBV12-4 and TRBJ2-7; D is unclear. This CDR3 comprises 12 residues. Trimming cost V 3 bases and J 3 bases, with 6 bases left between them. In DNA form, the CDR3 reads TGTGCCAGCAGTTTCTACGGCTACGAGCAGTACTTC. Amino acids: CASSFYGYEQYF.

The J gene is TRBJ2-3, the V gene TRBV28; TRBD2 matches 7 bases. Per germline, CDR1 MDHEN and CDR2 SYDVKM. With 3 bases clipped from V and 0 bases from J, the junction kept 6 bases outside the gene matches. This CDR3 is 16 amino acids long. The CDR3 loop is CASSLGRGTSTDTQYF. CDR3 coding DNA: TGTGCCAGCAGTTTGGGGAGGGGTACTAGCACAGATACGCAGTATTTT.

V gene TRBV7-9 combines with J gene TRBJ1-2, with 7 bases that match TRBD1. The CDR3 runs 14 residues. Germline trimming cut 2 bases from V and 6 bases from J; bases unmatched to any gene: 6. Germline V CDR1 and CDR2: SEHNR, FQNEAQ (reference sequence). The CDR3 here is CASSLLTGVHGYTF. The CDR3 bases are TGTGCCAGCAGCTTACTCACAGGGGTGCATGGCTACACCTTC.

This chain connects TRBV10-2 to TRBJ1-6, with 7 bases aligning to TRBD1. The ends lost 4 bases at V and 9 bases at J; junction bases unmatched: 9. The CDR3 spans 15 residues. In germline, CDR1 is WSHSY, CDR2 SAAADI. CDR3 sequence reads: CASSVVGQAGSPLHF. CDR3 nucleotide sequence: TGCGCCAGCAGTGTCGTCGGACAGGCGGGTTCACCCCTCCACTTT.

V and J are TRBV6-5 and TRBJ2-3, with TRBD2 matching over 8 bases. V trimming: 6 bases; J trimming: 4 bases; junction bases outside the gene matches: 3. This CDR3 region has 13 residues. CDR1 is MNHEY and CDR2 is SVGAGI in the germline V gene. CDR3 in DNA: TGTGCCAGCAGGTTAGCGGGGTCAGATACGCAGTATTTT. Its translation is CASRLAGSDTQYF.

This clone was detected once. V gene TRBV9 combines with J gene TRBJ1-5; a weak D match, TRBD1 (5 bases). The V end was cut by 4 bases, the J end by 0 bases, with 14 bases between. The CDR3 is made up of 16 amino acids. CDR1 and CDR2 (germline): SGDLS, YYNGEE. The CDR3, as DNA: TGTGCCAGCAGCCCAACCGGGGGGGGTAGCAATCAGCCCCAGCATTTT. Protein product: CASSPTGGGSNQPQHF.

This clone has more than one count but fewer than ten. The rearrangement links TRBV4-1 to TRBJ2-7, with 7 bases identical to TRBD2. The trim removed 1 base at V and 5 bases at J, leaving 8 bases unmatched. CDR3 length: 15 residues. CDR1 is MGHRA, CDR2 YSYEKL, per germline. CDR3 nucleotide sequence: TGCGCCAGCAGCCAAGTTGGCGGGGGAAGCGACGAGCAGTACTTC. Protein sequence: CASSQVGGGSDEQYF.